A single sample gave rise to the 15 T cell receptor beta chains below, sequenced in a study of CD8+ T cells in alopecia areata. Sequencing used cDNA as its template, made by extracting RNA and reverse transcribing it. Only in-frame clones appear in the TCRdb table, and some are missing; sequencing was by immunoSEQ multiplex PCR. Seen here are roughly 200,000 clones, about 56% observed once, and the top ten hold 4.5% to 6%. The sequencing input was CD8+ T cells sorted from blood. Every receptor here comes from a human donor in good health.

The rearrangement uses TRBV7-3 and TRBJ2-1, with D perhaps TRBD1 (5 bases). V was pared by 4 bases and J by 0 bases, with 16 bases between. This CDR3 spans 17 amino acids. CDR1 and CDR2 from the germline V gene are SGHTA and FQGTGA. CDR3 in amino acids: CASSYGVRGSSYNEQFF. The CDR3 nucleotides read TGTGCCAGCAGCTACGGAGTAAGGGGCAGCTCCTACAATGAGCAGTTCTTC.

The chain recombines TRBV29-1 with TRBJ1-1, with D possibly TRBD1 on 5 matching bases. The CDR3 extends over 13 amino acids. From germline, CDR1 is SQVTM and CDR2 ANQGSEA. V was trimmed by 3 bases and J by 1 base, leaving 9 bases between them. The DNA of the CDR3 is TGCAGCGTTGATAGGGGATGGAACACTGAAGCTTTCTTT. Translation gives CSVDRGWNTEAFF.

V gene TRBV5-4 combines with J gene TRBJ1-2, with TRBD1 as a possible D gene (6 bases). Trimming shortened V by 4 bases and J by 2 bases, and 15 bases separated the two germline ends. Germline lookup yields CDR1 SGHNT and CDR2 YYREEE (reference sequence). The CDR3 consists of 15 residues. The CDR3 reads CASSLVGGVNYGYTF. The CDR3 coding sequence is TGTGCCAGCAGCCTGGTAGGGGGGGTGAACTATGGCTACACCTTC.

This clone was seen a few times. The gene calls are TRBV29-1 and TRBJ2-1; no clear D. The CDR3 sequence is 14 residues long. Germline lookup yields CDR1 SQVTM and CDR2 ANQGSEA. The V end was cut by 7 bases, the J end by 4 bases, with 17 bases between. DNA for the CDR3: TGCAGCGCCCGACCAGCCACGGAGTACAATGAGCAGTTCTTC. Translating gives CSARPATEYNEQFF.

The J gene is TRBJ2-5, the V gene TRBV7-9; no clear D gene. V gave up 6 bases and J gave up 0 bases, with 8 bases separating them. This CDR3 has 13 amino acids. Looked up from germline, CDR1 is SEHNR and CDR2 is FQNEAQ (reference sequence). The DNA for the CDR3 is TGTGCCAGCAGTCGTTGGTACCAAGAGACCCAGTACTTC. This encodes CASSRWYQETQYF.

This clone was seen a few times. This rearrangement joins TRBV29-1 to TRBJ1-1, with TRBD1 identical over 7 bases. There are 16 residues in the CDR3. V lost 4 bases and J lost 4; bases outside the gene matches: 15. Germline CDR1 is SQVTM and CDR2 is ANQGSEA. Here the CDR3 DNA reads TGCAGCGTTGGGGGCCCCCAAACAGGGGTGGGCACTGAAGCTTTCTTT. It translates to CSVGGPQTGVGTEAFF.

The chain uses TRBV7-9 and TRBJ2-7; no firm D call. The germline CDR1 and CDR2 sequences are SEHNR and FQNEAQ (reference sequence). The CDR3 loop spans 14 amino acids. The V gene lost 10 bases and the J gene lost 5 bases, with 21 bases spanning the gap. The CDR3 nucleotides are TGTGCCACTGACCGCGGACCCCGAGAGGACGAGCAGTACTTC. Protein: CATDRGPREDEQYF.

This chain links TRBV13 with TRBJ1-2; a possible D gene is TRBD1 (6 bases). V lost 5 bases and J lost 4, with 17 bases in between. CDR3 size: 15 residues. Germline CDR1 PRHDT, CDR2 FYEKMQ (reference sequence). The CDR3, as DNA: TGTGCCAGCAGCCCCCAGGAAGGGGGGAGCTATGGCTACACCTTC. Translated: CASSPQEGGSYGYTF.

This rearrangement joins TRBV7-9 to TRBJ2-5; D might be TRBD2 (7 bases). V lost 5 bases, J lost 6 bases, and 16 bases lay in between. Germline loops: CDR1 SEHNR, CDR2 FQNEAQ (reference sequence). The CDR3 has 14 amino acids. The CDR3 DNA sequence: TGTGCCAGCAGCCCCGAGGGGGGGCCTCAGACCCAGTACTTC. Its translation is CASSPEGGPQTQYF.

The sample holds a few counts of this clone. The V and J genes are TRBV29-1 and TRBJ1-2; 8 nucleotides agree with TRBD1. V trimming: 6 bases; J trimming: 1 base; junction bases outside the gene matches: 10. Germline values: CDR1 SQVTM, CDR2 ANQGSEA. The CDR3 covers 15 residues. This CDR3 reads CSVIGQGPDNYGYTF. The CDR3 region has the DNA TGCAGCGTCATTGGACAGGGCCCAGATAACTATGGCTACACCTTC.

The CDR3 region is CASSLGRRTQYF. In DNA, the CDR3 is TGTGCCAGCAGCCTGGGCAGGAGGACCCAGTACTTC. V usage is TRBV13 and J usage is TRBJ2-5; D not resolved. CDR3 length equals 12 residues. Germline V CDR1 and CDR2: PRHDT, FYEKMQ (reference sequence). The V and J ends lost 5 bases and 7 bases respectively, with 11 bases between them.

The chain uses TRBV29-1 and TRBJ1-2; TRBD1 matches 7 bases. Germline CDR1 reads SQVTM; CDR2 reads ANQGSEA. The CDR3 has 11 residues. Unmatched junction bases numbered 7, after V lost 7 bases and J lost 8 bases. CDR3 nucleotide sequence: TGCAGCGACGTGACAGGGCCCGGCTACACCTTC. Translation gives CSDVTGPGYTF.

CDR3 sequence reads: CTSGDINTGELFF. The DNA for the CDR3 is TGCACCTCGGGGGACATTAACACCGGGGAGCTGTTTTTT. This chain uses TRBV29-1 with TRBJ2-2, with D tentatively TRBD1 or TRBD2 (6 bases each). The CDR3 consists of 13 residues. Germline V gene sequence: CDR1 SQVTM, CDR2 ANQGSEA.

V is TRBV2 and J is TRBJ2-1; TRBD2 matches 9 bases. Germline V gene lookup returns CDR1 SNHLY and CDR2 FYNNEI. The ends lost 6 bases at V and 5 bases at J; junction bases unmatched: 11. The CDR3 length is 16 residues. Written as DNA, the CDR3 is TGTGCCAGCAGGGGTTGGGTAGCGGGGGCGCACAATGAGCAGTTCTTC. Encoded protein: CASRGWVAGAHNEQFF.

A few counts support this clone. This chain links TRBV2 with TRBJ1-2; 10 bases match TRBD1. Germline-derived CDR1 and CDR2 are SNHLY and FYNNEI. The CDR3 contains 14 residues. Trimming at V came to 4 bases and at J to 5 bases, leaving 4 bases not matched to a gene. The chain's CDR3 is CASSGDRGNYGYTF. In DNA form, the CDR3 reads TGTGCCAGCAGTGGGGACAGGGGAAATTATGGCTACACCTTC.